The clone carrying this TCR beta chain occurred a few times. This entry belongs to a study of cytomegalovirus exposure and HLA in healthy donors. Between the trimmed V and J ends, which lost 6 bases and 11 bases, there was a span of 19 bases. The CDR3 loop spans 13 amino acids. Germline lookup yields CDR1 MNHNY and CDR2 SVGAGI (reference sequence). Primers included in the PCR were 60 Vbeta and 13 Jbeta primers. TCRdb's copy holds only in-frame clones and misses some; the assay was immunoSEQ multiplex PCR. Counted here are some 150,000 clones, 60% to 80% occurring once; the ten biggest clones make up 1.5% to 2%.

The V and J genes are TRBV6-6 and TRBJ2-5; possibly TRBD2 for D (6 bases). The clonotype comes from a woman in her twenties or thirties in good health and CMV-seronegative. The sequencing input was PBMCs. CDR3 sequence (DNA): TGTGCCAGCAGGTCCCTTGCGGGGAGTGCACAGTACTTC. It translates to CASRSLAGSAQYF.